This T cell receptor (beta chain) was captured in a study of shared clonotypes between healthy human individuals. The protocol was immunoSEQ multiplex PCR, while the TCRdb copy is restricted to in-frame clones and leaves out a portion. The table shows around 430,000 clones, with roughly 83% occurring only once. This CDR3 has 21 residues. The V gene end was trimmed by 2 bases and the J gene end by 0 bases; junction bases not matched to a gene: 19. CDR1 and CDR2 from the germline V gene are MDHEN and SYDVKM. The sample comprised PBMCs. This chain connects TRBV28 to TRBJ1-1, with TRBD1 identical over 9 bases. This receptor was obtained from a woman between 40 and 55 years old in good health. Some clones in this sample may be carry-over from other donors' samples. The CDR3 bases are TGTGCCAGCAGTTTACCGGGGGACAGGGAGGTCCGGCATAGAATGAACACTGAAGCTTTCTTT. Protein sequence: CASSLPGDREVRHRMNTEAFF. The variable domain in full, completed from reference TRBV28 and TRBJ1-1, reads DVKVTQSSRYLVKRTGEKVFLECVQDMDHENMFWYRQDPGLGLRLIYFSYDVKMKEKGDIPEGYSVSREKKERFSLILESASTNQTSMYLCASSLPGDREVRHRMNTEAFFGQGTRLTVV.